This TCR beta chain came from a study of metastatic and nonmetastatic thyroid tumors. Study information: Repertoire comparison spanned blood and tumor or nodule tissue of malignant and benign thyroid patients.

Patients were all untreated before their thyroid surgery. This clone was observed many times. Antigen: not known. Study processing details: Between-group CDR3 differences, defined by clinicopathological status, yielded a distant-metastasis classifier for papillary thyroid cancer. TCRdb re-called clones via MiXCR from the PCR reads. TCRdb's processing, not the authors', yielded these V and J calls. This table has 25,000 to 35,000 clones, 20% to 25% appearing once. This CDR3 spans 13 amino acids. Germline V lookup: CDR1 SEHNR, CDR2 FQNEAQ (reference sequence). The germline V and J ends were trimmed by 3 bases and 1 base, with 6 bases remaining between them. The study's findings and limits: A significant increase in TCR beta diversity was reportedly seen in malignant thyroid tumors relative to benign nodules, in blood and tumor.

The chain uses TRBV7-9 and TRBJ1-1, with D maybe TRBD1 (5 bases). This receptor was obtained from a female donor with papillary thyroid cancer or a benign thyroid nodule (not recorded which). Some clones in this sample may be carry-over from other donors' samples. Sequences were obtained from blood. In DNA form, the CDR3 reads TGTGCCAGCAGCTTTCAGGGGAACACTGAAGCTTTCTTT. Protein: CASSFQGNTEAFF.